Detailed here is one T cell receptor (beta chain). This specimen comes from a study of identical twins. Healthy Caucasians provided all donations. With template switching, a universal primer site was added, and the cDNA carried unique molecular identifiers. MiXCR, run by TCRdb on the 5' RACE reads, gives a single entry per CDR3 protein. The profile shows some 500,000 distinct CDR3 sequences, more than 9% of them singletons. The germline CDR1 and CDR2 sequences are SQVTM and ANQGSEA. V lost 3 bases to trimming and J lost 1 base, with 18 bases between them. This CDR3 is built from 16 residues. This same sample was also part of a study on yellow fever vaccine responses in identical twins.

The receptor was isolated from a woman younger than 35 in good health. The sample was PBMCs. This chain uses TRBV29-1 with TRBJ2-5; possible D gene TRBD1, 6 bases. The CDR3 sequence is CSVEGLPGAAQETQYF. The DNA for the CDR3 is TGCAGCGTTGAGGGTCTGCCAGGGGCTGCCCAAGAGACCCAGTACTTC. Full variable domain (remainder filled in from reference TRBV29-1 and TRBJ2-5): SAVISQKPSRDICQRGTSLTIQCQVDSQVTMMFWYRQQPGQSLTLIATANQGSEATYESGFVIDKFPISRPNLTFSTLTVSNMSPEDSSIYLCSVEGLPGAAQETQYFGPGTRLLVL.